The T cell receptor beta chain described here comes from a study of shared clonotypes between healthy human individuals. Repertoires were generated with immunoSEQ multiplex PCR, while TCRdb's copy carries only in-frame clones and drops some. The data contain over 850,000 clones, roughly 74% of them singletons. Adult donors, all healthy and HIV-negative, had no recent acute infections or vaccinations. This clone was seen repeatedly, ten times or more. The target antigen is unknown. Study results and caveats: Non-shared clonotypes displayed generation probabilities falling below those of clonotypes present in all four donors. Donor clonotype sharing was expected to depend on sequencing depth.

This TCR derives from a man between 18 and 35 years old in good health. Some clones in this sample may be carry-over from other donors' samples. Sequenced material: memory CD4+ T cells from PBMCs. Described subset: CD45RA-negative fraction.

In DNA, the CDR3 is TGTGCCAGCACCTTCTCGACAGCGAACACTGAAGCTTTCTTT. Protein: CASTFSTANTEAFF. The chain combines TRBV2 with TRBJ1-1; perhaps TRBD1 as D (5 bases). V lost 7 bases and J 1 base, leaving 13 bases between the germline ends. The germline V gene has CDR1 SNHLY and CDR2 FYNNEI. The CDR3 has 14 amino acids.